The next 5 T cell receptor beta chains were all read from a single sample in a study of T-cell reconstitution after alpha-beta-depleted transplantation in children. TCRbeta library construction was performed incorporating unique molecular identifiers. MiXCR, applied by TCRdb to the PCR reads, yields one record per CDR3 protein. This repertoire shows about 600,000 distinct CDR3 sequences, approximately 13% found once; its top ten account for roughly 2.3%. Source: PBMCs, mostly from graft donor cells, taken 360 days after TCRalphabeta/CD19-depleted stem cell transplant. These receptors were collected from a male patient aged 10-17 years who had a stem cell transplant for acute myeloid leukemia, so the T cells may come from the graft donor.

This rearrangement joins TRBV3-1 to TRBJ2-5; TRBD2 aligns across 10 bases. The CDR3 is 15 residues long. J gave up 1 base and V 5 bases, and 4 bases lay outside the gene matches. The V gene's germline CDR1 is LGHDT and CDR2 YNNKEL (reference sequence). In DNA, the CDR3 is TGTGCCAGCAGCGCCCGGACTAGCGGCCAAGAGACCCAGTACTTC. Amino acid sequence: CASSARTSGQETQYF.

This chain joins TRBV3-1 and TRBJ2-3; perhaps D is TRBD1 or TRBD2 (5 bases each). V was shortened by 8 bases and J by 5 bases, with 23 bases between the two germline ends. Germline-derived CDR1 and CDR2 are LGHDT and YNNKEL (reference sequence). The CDR3 spans 16 residues. DNA of the CDR3: TGTGCCAGCGGCCGGGGTGGGGGAGTCCCAGTAGATACGCAGTATTTT. This codes for CASGRGGGVPVDTQYF.

V gene TRBV6-2 or TRBV6-3 combines with J gene TRBJ2-7; 13 bases fit TRBD2. CDR3 length equals 15 residues. The J segment lost 0 bases and the V segment lost 10 bases, leaving 6 bases of the junction unmatched. The germline V gene encodes CDR1 MNHEY and CDR2 SVGEGT. The chain's CDR3 is CAISTSGRFSYEQYF. The CDR3 DNA reads TGTGCCATCTCGACTAGCGGGAGGTTCTCCTACGAGCAGTACTTC.

This clonotype turned up a few times. The CDR3 bases are TGTGCCAGCAGCCCCATACCGGGACTTGTAGCGGGAGTGGACACAGATACGCAGTATTTT. It codes for CASSPIPGLVAGVDTDTQYF. The J gene is TRBJ2-3, the V gene TRBV21-1; TRBD2 was called by the table and not checked on the DNA. TRBV21-1 constitutes a pseudogene. CDR3 length equals 20 residues.

This clonotype was counted only a few times. The chain employs TRBV7-9 and TRBJ2-1; 10 positions agree with TRBD2. Germline lookup yields CDR1 SEHNR and CDR2 FQNEAQ (reference sequence). This CDR3 comprises 14 residues. The ends lost 1 base at V and 13 bases at J; junction bases unmatched: 7. CDR3 nucleotide sequence: TGTGCCAGCAGCTTAGTCCGACTAGCGGGTTATCAGTTCTTC. Its protein product is CASSLVRLAGYQFF.